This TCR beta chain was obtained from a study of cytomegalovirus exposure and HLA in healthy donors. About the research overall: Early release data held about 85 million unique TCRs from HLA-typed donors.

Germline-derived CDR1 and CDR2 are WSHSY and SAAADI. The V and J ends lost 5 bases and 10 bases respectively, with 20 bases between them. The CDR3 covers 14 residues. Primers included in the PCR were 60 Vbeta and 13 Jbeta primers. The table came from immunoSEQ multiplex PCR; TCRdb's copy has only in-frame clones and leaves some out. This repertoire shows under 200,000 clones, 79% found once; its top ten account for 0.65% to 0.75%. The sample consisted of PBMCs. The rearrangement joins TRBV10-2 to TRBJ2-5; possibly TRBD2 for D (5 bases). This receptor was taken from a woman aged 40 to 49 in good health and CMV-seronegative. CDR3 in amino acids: CASSLQRVGRDQYF. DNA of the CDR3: TGCGCCAGCAGTCTCCAGAGGGTGGGAAGAGACCAGTACTTC.